This is a list of T cell receptor beta chains from one sample in a study of shared clonotypes between healthy human individuals. Here immunoSEQ multiplex PCR was the method, and the copy in TCRdb shows in-frame clones only, minus some. Here the sample spans 1,500,000 or so clones, approximately 98.5% being singletons. The sample consisted of naive CD4+ T cells sorted from blood. The receptors were sampled from a man aged 25 to 40 in good health. Each CDR3 is given with its conserved first and last residue. The D gene is left open where the match is weak. Clone sizes are given selectively: once, few, many, or a class where the clone is expanded.

V: TRBV27; size: NA; D: NA; J: TRBJ1-1; CDR3: CASSLRGWDTEAFF; DNA: TGTGCCAGCAGCCTCCGGGGCTGGGACACTGAAGCTTTCTTT
V: TRBV12-5; size: NA; D: TRBD2; J: TRBJ2-1; CDR3: CASGRGAGGHNEQFF; DNA: TGTGCTAGTGGCCGGGGAGCGGGAGGCCACAATGAGCAGTTCTTC
V: TRBV6-1; size: NA; D: TRBD1; J: TRBJ1-5; CDR3: CASSGGTGPNQPQHF; DNA: TGTGCCAGCAGTGGAGGGACAGGTCCTAATCAGCCCCAGCATTTT
V: TRBV6-4; size: once; D: NA; J: TRBJ2-5; CDR3: CASSDSKGASGLTSRETQYF; DNA: TGTGCCAGCAGTGACTCCAAGGGGGCTAGCGGCTTAACTAGCAGGGAGACCCAGTACTTC
V: TRBV10-3; size: NA; D: TRBD2; J: TRBJ2-1; CDR3: CASLPSGRANNEQFF; DNA: TGTGCCAGCCTACCTAGCGGGAGGGCAAACAATGAGCAGTTCTTC
V: TRBV5-1; size: NA; D: NA; J: TRBJ2-5; CDR3: CASSLEPLDETQYF; DNA: TGCGCCAGCAGCTTGGAACCCCTGGACGAGACCCAGTACTTC
V: TRBV10-1; size: NA; D: TRBD2; J: TRBJ2-1; CDR3: CASSDERTSGYNEQFF; DNA: TGCGCCAGCAGTGACGAAAGGACTAGCGGGTACAATGAGCAGTTCTTC
V: TRBV11-2; size: NA; D: NA; J: TRBJ1-2; CDR3: CASSEGARGRNYGYTF; DNA: TGTGCCAGCAGCGAAGGGGCCAGGGGTAGGAACTATGGCTACACCTTC
V: TRBV6-4; size: NA; D: TRBD1; J: TRBJ1-1; CDR3: CASRAGTALAAFF; DNA: TGTGCCAGCAGGGCCGGGACAGCCTTAGCAGCTTTCTTT
V: TRBV11-2; size: NA; D: TRBD2; J: TRBJ2-2; CDR3: CASSTAGTRTFGELFF; DNA: TGTGCCAGCAGCACAGCCGGGACTAGAACATTCGGGGAGCTGTTTTTT
V: TRBV28; size: NA; D: NA; J: TRBJ1-5; CDR3: CASSPVGARGNQPQHF; DNA: TGTGCCAGCAGCCCCGTGGGGGCGCGTGGCAATCAGCCCCAGCATTTT
V: TRBV7-2; size: NA; D: TRBD2; J: TRBJ2-3; CDR3: CASSLVRRENTQYF; DNA: TGTGCCAGCAGCTTAGTCCGGCGGGAGAATACGCAGTATTTT
V: TRBV7-9; size: NA; D: TRBD1; J: TRBJ2-7; CDR3: CASSTDRGDEQYF; DNA: TGTGCCAGCAGCACGGACAGGGGGGACGAGCAGTACTTC
V: TRBV14; size: NA; D: TRBD1; J: TRBJ2-5; CDR3: CASSHNRGPQETQYF; DNA: TGTGCCAGCAGCCACAACAGGGGTCCACAAGAGACCCAGTACTTC
V: TRBV6-5; size: NA; D: NA; J: TRBJ2-5; CDR3: CASSYRTSETQYF; DNA: TGTGCCAGCAGTTACAGGACATCGGAGACCCAGTACTTC
V: TRBV6-1; size: once; D: TRBD1; J: TRBJ1-1; CDR3: CASSPSDRVWTEAFF; DNA: TGTGCCAGCAGCCCCTCCGACAGGGTGTGGACTGAAGCTTTCTTT
V: TRBV5-3; size: NA; D: NA; J: TRBJ2-1; CDR3: CASSFLVGGNEQFF; DNA: TGTGCCAGCAGCTTTCTAGTAGGGGGGAATGAGCAGTTCTTC
V: TRBV6-5; size: NA; D: NA; J: TRBJ1-1; CDR3: CASRAGLGLTEAFF; DNA: TGTGCCAGCAGAGCAGGGCTGGGGCTCACTGAAGCTTTCTTT
V: TRBV10-2; size: NA; D: NA; J: TRBJ2-5; CDR3: CASIRGFGETQYF; DNA: TGCGCCAGCATTAGGGGTTTTGGAGAGACCCAGTACTTC
V: TRBV7-9; size: NA; D: NA; J: TRBJ2-3; CDR3: CASSSLTDTQYF; DNA: TGTGCCAGCAGCTCTCTCACAGATACGCAGTATTTT
V: TRBV7-9; size: NA; D: NA; J: TRBJ2-2; CDR3: CASSLIDPLLGWSGELFF; DNA: TGTGCCAGCAGCTTAATCGACCCACTTCTAGGGTGGTCCGGGGAGCTGTTTTTT
V: TRBV9; size: NA; D: NA; J: TRBJ1-5; CDR3: CASSRVTVTRGLSNQPQHF; DNA: TGTGCCAGCAGCAGAGTAACTGTCACTAGGGGATTAAGCAATCAGCCCCAGCATTTT
V: TRBV7-9; size: NA; D: TRBD1; J: TRBJ1-3; CDR3: CASSLPTGLGSGNTIYF; DNA: TGTGCCAGCAGCCTACCGACAGGGCTCGGCTCTGGAAACACCATATATTTT
V: TRBV14; size: NA; D: NA; J: TRBJ2-3; CDR3: CASSQDWADTQYF; DNA: TGTGCCAGCAGCCAAGATTGGGCAGATACGCAGTATTTT
V: TRBV28; size: NA; D: TRBD1; J: TRBJ2-7; CDR3: CASSPQGQVYEQYF; DNA: TGTGCCAGCAGTCCCCAGGGACAGGTTTACGAGCAGTACTTC
V: TRBV28; size: NA; D: NA; J: TRBJ1-2; CDR3: CASSLRGFSYGYTF; DNA: TGTGCCAGCAGTTTAAGGGGCTTCTCCTATGGCTACACCTTC
V: TRBV5-6; size: few; D: NA; J: TRBJ2-7; CDR3: CASSLFTGNSYEQYF; DNA: TGTGCCAGCAGCTTGTTTACTGGAAATTCCTACGAGCAGTACTTC
V: TRBV5-8; size: NA; D: NA; J: TRBJ2-7; CDR3: CASSPRGAYEQYF; DNA: TGTGCCAGCAGCCCTCGGGGAGCCTACGAGCAGTACTTC
V: TRBV5-1; size: NA; D: TRBD2; J: TRBJ2-2; CDR3: CASSLTMAGVNTGELFF; DNA: TGCGCCAGCAGCTTGACAATGGCGGGGGTTAACACCGGGGAGCTGTTTTTT
V: TRBV7-6; size: NA; D: NA; J: TRBJ2-2; CDR3: CASSPIQGPGTGELFF; DNA: TGTGCCAGCAGCCCCATACAGGGACCGGGGACCGGGGAGCTGTTTTTT
V: TRBV7-2; size: NA; D: NA; J: TRBJ1-1; CDR3: CASSFRLNTEAFF; DNA: TGTGCCAGCAGCTTCCGTCTCAACACTGAAGCTTTCTTT
V: TRBV7-8; size: once; D: TRBD1; J: TRBJ2-1; CDR3: CASSSLRQGYNEQFF; DNA: TGTGCCAGCAGCTCCCTCCGACAGGGATACAATGAGCAGTTCTTC
V: TRBV5-1; size: NA; D: NA; J: TRBJ2-3; CDR3: CASSLNAGTDTQYF; DNA: TGCGCCAGCAGCTTGAATGCGGGAACAGATACGCAGTATTTT
V: TRBV7-2; size: NA; D: TRBD1; J: TRBJ2-7; CDR3: CATGQGNYEQYF; DNA: TGTGCTACGGGACAGGGGAATTACGAGCAGTACTTC
V: TRBV15; size: NA; D: NA; J: TRBJ2-1; CDR3: CATSRDLTSSYNEQFF; DNA: TGTGCCACCAGCAGAGATCTCACGTCTTCCTACAATGAGCAGTTCTTC
V: TRBV6-5; size: NA; D: NA; J: TRBJ2-2; CDR3: CASSYFQSTGELFF; DNA: TGTGCCAGCAGTTACTTTCAGAGCACCGGGGAGCTGTTTTTT
V: TRBV5-4; size: NA; D: TRBD2; J: TRBJ2-1; CDR3: CASRTSGSSVSPNEQFF; DNA: TGTGCCAGCCGGACTAGCGGGAGTTCGGTTAGCCCCAATGAGCAGTTCTTC
V: TRBV18; size: once; D: NA; J: TRBJ2-7; CDR3: CASSPGAGRSYEQYF; DNA: TGTGCCAGCTCACCAGGGGCGGGGAGATCCTACGAGCAGTACTTC
V: TRBV6-5; size: NA; D: NA; J: TRBJ1-1; CDR3: CASSYGLRLNTEAFF; DNA: TGTGCCAGCAGTTACGGACTCCGATTGAACACTGAAGCTTTCTTT
V: TRBV7-3; size: once; D: NA; J: TRBJ2-3; CDR3: CASSLSSDTQYF; DNA: TGTGCCAGCAGCTTAAGTTCTGATACGCAGTATTTT
V: TRBV5-4; size: NA; D: NA; J: TRBJ2-1; CDR3: CASSLGTSSYNEQFF; DNA: TGTGCCAGCAGCTTGGGGACATCCTCCTACAATGAGCAGTTCTTC
V: TRBV19; size: once; D: TRBD2; J: TRBJ2-1; CDR3: CASSISGRRSYNEQFF; DNA: TGTGCCAGTAGTATTAGCGGGAGAAGGTCCTACAATGAGCAGTTCTTC
V: TRBV6-1; size: NA; D: TRBD1; J: TRBJ1-2; CDR3: CASSVVTGDGYTF; DNA: TGTGCCAGCAGTGTAGTGACAGGGGATGGCTACACCTTC
V: TRBV18; size: NA; D: NA; J: TRBJ1-4; CDR3: CASSRDVATNEKLFF; DNA: TGTGCCAGCTCACGGGACGTTGCAACTAATGAAAAACTGTTTTTT
V: TRBV27; size: once; D: NA; J: TRBJ2-2; CDR3: CASSLLGGTITGELFF; DNA: TGTGCCAGCAGTTTATTAGGGGGTACAATAACCGGGGAGCTGTTTTTT
V: TRBV5-1; size: NA; D: TRBD1; J: TRBJ2-3; CDR3: CASSAPGQGPDTQYF; DNA: TGCGCCAGCAGCGCACCGGGACAGGGCCCAGATACGCAGTATTTT
V: TRBV2; size: NA; D: NA; J: TRBJ2-1; CDR3: CASSEELLGEQFF; DNA: TGTGCCAGCAGTGAAGAGTTATTGGGAGAGCAGTTCTTC
V: TRBV9; size: NA; D: NA; J: TRBJ1-3; CDR3: CASSVEPSRGDTLYF; DNA: TGTGCCAGCAGCGTAGAACCTAGTAGAGGTGATACCCTATATTTT